The T cell receptor (beta chain) described here comes from a study of CD8 T cells in Susac syndrome. Germline V gene data show CDR1 as SGHAT and CDR2 as FQDESV (reference sequence). The CDR3 runs to 14 residues. The V end lost 5 bases, the J end lost 0 bases, and 10 bases lay between the germline ends. Reverse transcription used about 0.45 to 1 ug RNA and random hexamers. TCRdb passed the immunoSEQ multiplex PCR reads through MiXCR, listing each CDR3 protein once. The sample shows fewer than 150,000 distinct CDR3 sequences, roughly 94% of them seen only once. This sequence originates from a human donor in good health. The gene calls are TRBV11-1 and TRBJ2-5, with D possibly called TRBD1 or TRBD2 (5 bases each). The specimen sequenced was CD8+ T cells from PBMCs. DNA of the CDR3: TGTGCCAGCAGCAAGGGACCATACCAAGAGACCCAGTACTTC. Encoded protein: CASSKGPYQETQYF.